The following is a T cell receptor beta chain sequence with its context. MiXCR, run by TCRdb on the RT-PCR reads, gives a single entry per CDR3 protein. The repertoire includes 550,000 to 750,000 distinct CDR3 sequences, 13% to 15% of them detected once, and 3.6% sits in the top ten. Trimming took 4 bases from V and 3 from J, leaving 19 bases between them. This CDR3 region has 16 residues. CDR1 is LGHNA and CDR2 is YNFKEQ in the germline V gene. This sequence joins TRBV4-2 and TRBJ2-7, with D maybe TRBD2 (5 bases). Sample: memory CD4+ T cells from blood. The sequence derives from a female donor in good health, serving as a healthy control. The CDR3 DNA sequence: TGTGCCAGCAGCCCAACGGGCCAGCGGACCAACTACGAGCAGTACTTC. Translating it yields CASSPTGQRTNYEQYF.